Below are 7 T cell receptor beta chains sequenced from a single sample in a study of neoadjuvant anti-PD-1 for oral cavity cancer (dated by TCRdb to about 2021). The library came from the immunoSEQ multiplex PCR assay. TCRdb provides this immuneACCESS table in a form limited to in-frame rearrangements. Some clones are lacking; in checked studies, under half of them reflect an unresolved V gene, and why the rest are absent is not known. The sample table records about 14,000 clones; about 63% of these occur just once. Roughly 2.6% of the sample is in the top ten clones. The time point tag for this specimen amounts to: before neoadjuvant nivolumab. Sequenced here: PBMCs, sampled before nivolumab (anti-PD-1) treatment. These receptors were obtained from a person aged 35-79 years with oral cavity squamous cell carcinoma.

The chain joins TRBV6-5 to TRBJ1-3, with D hard to call. CDR1 and CDR2 from the germline V gene are MNHEY and SVGAGI. This CDR3 is built from 14 residues. Between the trimmed V and J ends, which lost 2 bases and 0 bases, there was a span of 5 bases. CDR3 sequence: CASSYGSSGNTIYF. The CDR3 DNA reads as TGTGCCAGCAGTTACGGCAGCTCTGGAAACACCATATATTTT.

The chain links TRBV28 to TRBJ1-2; maybe TRBD1 (5 bases). Germline CDR1 reads MDHEN; CDR2 reads SYDVKM. V lost 8 bases and J lost 7, with 17 bases in between. The CDR3 extends over 13 amino acids. The CDR3 DNA is TGTGCCAGCCTCCGATGGGGGATGGGTGGCTACACCTTC. Translated: CASLRWGMGGYTF.

V usage is TRBV11-2 and J usage is TRBJ1-2, with 7 positions matching TRBD1. Trimming took 5 bases from V and 3 from J; bases not matched to a gene: 6. Germline assignment: CDR1 SGHAT and CDR2 FQNNGV. The CDR3 contains 14 residues. CDR3 in DNA: TGTGCCAGCAGCCGACAGGGATTCGACTATGGCTACACCTTC. The encoded protein is CASSRQGFDYGYTF.

By sample share, this clone is medium-sized. The rearrangement uses TRBV6-4 and TRBJ2-6; D remains ambiguous. Trimming took 1 base from V and 0 from J, leaving 7 bases between them. The germline gives CDR1 MRHNA, CDR2 SNTAGT. This CDR3 contains 16 residues. CDR3 amino acids: CASSDLGSSGANVLTF. CDR3 sequence (DNA): TGTGCCAGCAGTGACTTAGGCTCCTCTGGGGCCAACGTCCTGACTTTC.

This clone has just one count. The chain couples TRBV5-6 to TRBJ1-2; maybe TRBD1 (5 bases). The germline V gene encodes CDR1 SGHDT and CDR2 YYEEEE. The CDR3 is made up of 15 amino acids. Trimming took 4 bases from V and 0 from J, leaving 13 bases between them. The DNA for the CDR3 is TGTGCCAGCAGCCCTGGACACACATCTAACTATGGCTACACCTTC. Its protein product is CASSPGHTSNYGYTF.

This chain links TRBV21-1 with TRBJ2-7; the table's TRBD1 call for D was not verified on the DNA. TRBV21-1 is assigned pseudogene status. This CDR3 has 12 residues. CDR3 DNA sequence: TGTGCAGACGAGGGGGAGAACTACGAGCAGTACTTC. It is translated as CADEGENYEQYF.

This clone was observed a single time. The genes are TRBV27 and TRBJ2-2, with D uncertain. CDR1 and CDR2 (germline): MNHEY, SMNVEV (reference sequence). The CDR3 runs to 13 residues. V was shortened by 4 bases and J by 3 bases, with 6 bases between the two germline ends. CDR3 protein: CASSYGHTGELFF. CDR3 nucleotides: TGTGCCAGCAGTTATGGACACACCGGGGAGCTGTTTTTT.